This TCR beta chain was sequenced for a study of T cell responses to AZD1222 COVID-19 vaccine. Germline V gene lookup returns CDR1 MNHEY and CDR2 SMNVEV (reference sequence). Between the trimmed V and J ends, which lost 2 bases and 4 bases, there was a span of 9 bases. The CDR3 loop spans 13 amino acids. TCRdb keeps only in-frame clones here, not all; method: immunoSEQ multiplex PCR. The data show 160,000 or so clones, about 91% seen once. The chain carries TRBV27 and TRBJ2-7, with a tentative D call TRBD1 (5 bases). Sequenced material: peripheral blood, taken on day 0 of AZD1222 vaccination. This receptor was taken from an adult in good health. The DNA for the CDR3 is TGTGCCAGCAGTTTAGGATACAGGTACGAGCAGTACTTC. Protein sequence: CASSLGYRYEQYF.